This is a list of T cell receptor beta chains from one sample in a study of breast tumors, draining lymph nodes, adjacent tissues. TCRdb used MiXCR to reprocess the multiplex PCR reads, holding one entry per CDR3 protein. Of under 250,000 distinct CDR3 sequences detected, 32% appear once; the ten largest clones hold 1.2% to 1.5%. What was sequenced was axillary lymph node tissue. The receptor set was obtained from a female donor with breast cancer. Some clones in this sample may be carry-over from other donors' samples. CDR3s include the opening cysteine and the closing phenylalanine or tryptophan.

>TRBV25-1|16
CASSVPSGGSSYEQYF
>TRBV7-8|14
CASSLTPSGYGYTF
>TRBV7-7|13
CASSSDRQETQYF
>TRBV4-1|13
CASSQLAPDTQYF
>TRBV30|15
CAWSVNGAHNSPLHF
>TRBV2|14
CASWGTGRTGELFF
>TRBV30|14
CAWRDRGVGNTIYF
>TRBV12-5|11
CASGLPDEAFF
>TRBV20-1|14
CSADPLSGSGEQYF
>TRBV6-5|16
CAGRPTGGSFSGELFF
>TRBV29-1|19
CSVDLTGLAGVLNPNIQHF
>TRBV7-3|15
CASSLGASGYNEQFF
>TRBV7-8|14
CASSPRTVSYEQYF
>TRBV19|15
CASSEWGSGANVLTF
>TRBV5-1|16
CASSLTLNPGGTEAFF
>TRBV7-2|16
CASSPRSGSSYNEQYF
>TRBV6-5|13
CASSLGRLGKLFF
>TRBV6-2/TRBV6-3|14
CASRSRTGDNEQFF
>TRBV5-8|14
CASTGQGANQPQHF
>TRBV20-1|14
CSAMLGGWTYEQYF
>TRBV30|12
CAREGVGETQYF
>TRBV5-1|12
CASSFGGNEQYF
>TRBV12-3/TRBV12-4|13
CASNRQGNTEAFF
>TRBV6-6|15
CASSPPELANNEQYF
>TRBV6-5|14
CASNSGRANTEAFF
>TRBV12-5|14
CVSGNSGQGYEQYF
>TRBV20-1|13
CSALPGHQETQYF
>TRBV5-6|11
CASSLGIEQYF
>TRBV7-9|12
CASSLIDGKLFF
>TRBV7-3|13
CASSLMGGFEQYF
>TRBV19|15
CASSAGLAGSYEQYF
>TRBV3-1|15
CASTHGTGTYNEQFF
>TRBV6-1|14
CASKFSGTLYEQYF
>TRBV5-6|16
CASSYRDRGRTGELFF
>TRBV27|12
CASSLAKNIQYF
>TRBV20-1|11
CSALDRETQSF
>TRBV2|13
CASSEDGGSPLHF
>TRBV24-1|14
CATSDLPTSGELFF
>TRBV18|13
CASSLRTAYTQYF
>TRBV6-1|16
CASPRGGAGMGETQYF
>TRBV7-8|12
CASSSSPYEQYF
>TRBV18|12
CASSRNNYEQYF
>TRBV5-4|16
CASSLGRASGRTTQYF
>TRBV7-9|14
CASSFTRDRETQYF
>TRBV28|17
CASSPGTGFGRDNEQFF
>TRBV7-2|13
CASSLNLGYEQYF
>TRBV20-1|14
CSARGRDAKNIQYF
>TRBV6-6|15
CASSSQKSGAYGYTF
>TRBV18|14
CASSPDRAGNTIYF
>TRBV4-1|15
CASSQRASFRDTQYF
>TRBV20-1|13
CSAPGQGVGEQFF
>TRBV24-1|14
CATSDFDREAEQFF
>TRBV20-1|15
CSASDLAGQGPHLVF
>TRBV20-1|12
CSAREAVTTQYF